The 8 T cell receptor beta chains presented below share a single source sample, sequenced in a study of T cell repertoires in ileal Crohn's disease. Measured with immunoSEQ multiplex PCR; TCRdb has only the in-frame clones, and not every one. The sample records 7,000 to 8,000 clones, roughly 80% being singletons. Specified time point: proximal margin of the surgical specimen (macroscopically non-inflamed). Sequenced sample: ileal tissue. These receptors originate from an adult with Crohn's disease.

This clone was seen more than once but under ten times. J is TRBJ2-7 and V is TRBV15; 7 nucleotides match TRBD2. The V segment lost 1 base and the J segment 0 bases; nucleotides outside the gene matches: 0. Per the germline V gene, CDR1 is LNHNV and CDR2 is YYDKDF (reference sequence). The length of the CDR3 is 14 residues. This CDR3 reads CATSRGGSSYEQYF. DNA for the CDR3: TGTGCCACCAGCAGAGGCGGGAGCTCCTACGAGCAGTACTTC.

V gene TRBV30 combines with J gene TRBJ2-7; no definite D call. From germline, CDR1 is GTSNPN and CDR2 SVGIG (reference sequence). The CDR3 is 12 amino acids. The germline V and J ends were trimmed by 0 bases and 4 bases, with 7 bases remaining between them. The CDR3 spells CAWSVNGYEQYF. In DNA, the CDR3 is TGTGCCTGGAGTGTGAACGGGTACGAGCAGTACTTC. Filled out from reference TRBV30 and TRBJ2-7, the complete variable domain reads SQTIHQWPATLVQPVGSPLSLECTVEGTSNPNLYWYRQAAGRGLQLLFYSVGIGQISSEVPQNLSASRPQDRQFILSSKKLLLSDSGFYLCAWSVNGYEQYFGPGTRLTVT.

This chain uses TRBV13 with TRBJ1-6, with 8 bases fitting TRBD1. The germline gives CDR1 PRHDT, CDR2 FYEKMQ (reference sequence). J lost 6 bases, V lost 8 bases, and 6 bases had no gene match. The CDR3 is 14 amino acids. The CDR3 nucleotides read TGTGCCAGCCGCGACAGGGGAACTAATTCACCCCTCCACTTT. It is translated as CASRDRGTNSPLHF. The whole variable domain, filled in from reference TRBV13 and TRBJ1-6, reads AAGVIQSPRHLIKEKRETATLKCYPIPRHDTVYWYQQGPGQDPQFLISFYEKMQSDKGSIPDRFSAQQFSDYHSELNMSSLELGDSALYFCASRDRGTNSPLHFGNGTRLTVT.

The CDR3 sequence: CASSYSISDSEQYF. The CDR3, as DNA: TGTGCCAGCAGTTACTCGATATCGGATAGCGAGCAGTACTTC. V usage is TRBV6-6 and J usage is TRBJ2-7; no firm D call. The germline V and J ends were trimmed by 0 bases and 6 bases, with 12 bases remaining between them. The CDR3 loop spans 14 amino acids. CDR1 and CDR2 (germline): MNHNY, SVGAGI (reference sequence).

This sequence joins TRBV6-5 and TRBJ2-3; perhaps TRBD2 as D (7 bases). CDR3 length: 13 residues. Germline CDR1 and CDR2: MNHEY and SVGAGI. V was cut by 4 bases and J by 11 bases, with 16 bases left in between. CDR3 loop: CASSFGGAQGQYF. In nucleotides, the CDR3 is TGTGCCAGCAGTTTTGGGGGGGCTCAAGGGCAGTATTTT.

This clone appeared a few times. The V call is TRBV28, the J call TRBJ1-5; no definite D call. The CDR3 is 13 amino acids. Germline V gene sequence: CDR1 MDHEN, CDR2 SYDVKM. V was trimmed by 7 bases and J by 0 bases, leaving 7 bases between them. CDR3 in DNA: TGTGCCAGCATTCAGAATAGCAATCAGCCCCAGCATTTT. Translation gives CASIQNSNQPQHF.

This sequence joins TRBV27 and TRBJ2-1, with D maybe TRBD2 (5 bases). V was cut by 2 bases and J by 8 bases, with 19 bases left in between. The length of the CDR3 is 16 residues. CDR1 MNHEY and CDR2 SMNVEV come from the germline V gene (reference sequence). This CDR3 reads CASSLGRFYGSDEQFF. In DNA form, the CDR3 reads TGTGCCAGCAGTTTAGGACGTTTTTATGGGAGCGATGAGCAGTTCTTC.

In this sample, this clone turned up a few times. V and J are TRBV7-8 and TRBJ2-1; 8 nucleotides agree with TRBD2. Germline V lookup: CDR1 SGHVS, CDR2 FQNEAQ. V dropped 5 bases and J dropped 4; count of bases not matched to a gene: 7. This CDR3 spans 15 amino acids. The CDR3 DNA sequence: TGTGCCAGCAGCCTCACAGCGGGAGTGTACAATGAGCAGTTCTTC. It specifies CASSLTAGVYNEQFF.